This TCR beta chain was documented in a study of T cells in Graves' hyperthyroidism and ophthalmopathy. Findings and caveats of the study: Expanded thyroid clonotypes (above 0.001) were mostly also found in blood.

This clonotype was counted ten times or more. The antigen is not known. Extraction of PBMCs used roughly 9.4 ml of fresh peripheral blood. RNA transcripts served as the template for amplifying TCR beta CDR3 regions. Carried out on the TCR CDR3, a first-round RT-PCR used the HTBI primer set. TCRdb re-analysed the multiplex PCR reads in MiXCR, keeping a single row per CDR3 protein. This table has 300,000 to 450,000 distinct CDR3 sequences, approximately 14% appearing once. V dropped 7 bases and J dropped 10; count of bases not matched to a gene: 8. The germline CDR1 and CDR2 sequences are MNHEY and SVGEGT. The CDR3 length is 13 residues.

The chain combines TRBV6-2 or TRBV6-3 with TRBJ2-1, with TRBD2 identical over 9 bases. The TCR was taken from a woman under 40 with Graves' ophthalmopathy. The sample was blood. CDR3 in DNA: TGTGCCAGCACTCCGGCGGGGGGGCTCGAGCAGTTCTTC. This encodes CASTPAGGLEQFF.